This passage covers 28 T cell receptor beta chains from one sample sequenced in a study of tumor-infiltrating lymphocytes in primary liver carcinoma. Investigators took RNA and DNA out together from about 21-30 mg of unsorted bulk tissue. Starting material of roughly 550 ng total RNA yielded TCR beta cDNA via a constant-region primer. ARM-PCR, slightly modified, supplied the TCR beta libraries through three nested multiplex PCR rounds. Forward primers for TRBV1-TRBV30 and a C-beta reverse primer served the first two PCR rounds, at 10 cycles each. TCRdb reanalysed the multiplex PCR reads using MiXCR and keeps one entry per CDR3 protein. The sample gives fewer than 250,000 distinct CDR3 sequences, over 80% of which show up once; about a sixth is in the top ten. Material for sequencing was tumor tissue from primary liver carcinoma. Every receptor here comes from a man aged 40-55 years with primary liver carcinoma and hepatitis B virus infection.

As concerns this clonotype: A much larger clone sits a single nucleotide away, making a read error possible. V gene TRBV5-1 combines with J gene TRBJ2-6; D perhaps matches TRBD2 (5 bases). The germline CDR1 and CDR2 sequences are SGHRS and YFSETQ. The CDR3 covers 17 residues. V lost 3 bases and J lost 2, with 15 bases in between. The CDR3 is CASSSYLGRTGANVLTF. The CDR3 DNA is TGCGCCAGCAGCTCTTATCTGGGGAGAACTGGGGCCAACGTCCTGACTTTC.

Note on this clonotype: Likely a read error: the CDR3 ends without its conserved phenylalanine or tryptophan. The CDR3 DNA reads as TGTGTCACCCAGGACGGACGGAGCGAGCAGTACTTA. It translates to CVTQDGRSEQYL. The V and J genes are TRBV6-5 and TRBJ2-7; no clear D gene. The length of the CDR3 is 12 residues. The germline CDR1 and CDR2 sequences are MNHEY and SVGAGI.

The chain's CDR3 is CSVLAGPAGGNQPQHF. The CDR3 DNA reads TGCAGCGTCCTGGCAGGGCCAGCAGGAGGGAATCAGCCCCAGCATTTT. This chain uses TRBV29-1 with TRBJ1-5, with D possibly matching TRBD1 (5 bases). This CDR3 has 16 amino acids. In germline, CDR1 is SQVTM, CDR2 ANQGSEA. Trimming pared 6 bases from V and 4 bases from J, leaving 22 bases between.

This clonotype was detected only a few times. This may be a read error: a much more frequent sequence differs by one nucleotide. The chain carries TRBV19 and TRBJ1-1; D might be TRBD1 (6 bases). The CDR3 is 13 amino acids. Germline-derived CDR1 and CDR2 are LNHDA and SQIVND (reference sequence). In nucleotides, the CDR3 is TGTGACAGTAGTCCGACCAGGGGTACTGAAGCTTTCTTT. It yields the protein CDSSPTRGTEAFF.

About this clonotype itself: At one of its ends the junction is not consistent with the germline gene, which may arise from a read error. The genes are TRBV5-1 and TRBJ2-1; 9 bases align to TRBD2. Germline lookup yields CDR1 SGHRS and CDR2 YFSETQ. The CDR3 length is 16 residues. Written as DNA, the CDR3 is TGCGCCAGCAGCTTGGTAGCGGGAGTTAACTACAATGAGCTGTTCTTC. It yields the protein CASSLVAGVNYNELFF.

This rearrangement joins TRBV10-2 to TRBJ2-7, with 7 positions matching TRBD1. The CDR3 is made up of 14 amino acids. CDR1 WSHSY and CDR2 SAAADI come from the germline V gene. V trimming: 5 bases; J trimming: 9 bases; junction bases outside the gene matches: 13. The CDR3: CASSPIGGREVQYF. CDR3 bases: TGCGCCAGCAGTCCCATAGGGGGCCGGGAAGTGCAGTACTTC.

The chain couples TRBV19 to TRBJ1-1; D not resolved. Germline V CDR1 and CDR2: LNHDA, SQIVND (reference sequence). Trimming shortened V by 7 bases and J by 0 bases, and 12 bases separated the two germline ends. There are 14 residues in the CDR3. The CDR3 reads CASKENHMNTEAFF. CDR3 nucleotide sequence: TGTGCCAGTAAGGAGAACCACATGAACACTGAAGCTTTCTTT.

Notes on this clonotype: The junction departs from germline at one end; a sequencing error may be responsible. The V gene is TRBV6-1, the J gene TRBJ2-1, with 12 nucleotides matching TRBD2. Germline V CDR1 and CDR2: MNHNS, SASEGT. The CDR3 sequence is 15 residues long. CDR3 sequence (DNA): TGCGCCAGCATGCTAGCGGGAGGGCCATCGGATGAGCAGTTCTTC. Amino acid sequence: CASMLAGGPSDEQFF.

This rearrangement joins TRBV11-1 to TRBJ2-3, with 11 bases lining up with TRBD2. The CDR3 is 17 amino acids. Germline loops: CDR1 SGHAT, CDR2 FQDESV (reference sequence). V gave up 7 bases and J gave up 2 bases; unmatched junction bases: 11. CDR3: CASIFTRTSGSTDTQYF. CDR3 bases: TGTGCCAGCATCTTTACTCGGACTAGCGGGTCCACAGATACGCAGTATTTT. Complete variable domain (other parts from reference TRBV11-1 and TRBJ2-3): EAEVAQSPRYKITEKSQAVAFWCDPISGHATLYWYRQILGQGPELLVQFQDESVVDDSQLPKDRFSAERLKGVDSTLKIQPAELGDSAMYLCASIFTRTSGSTDTQYFGPGTRLTVL.

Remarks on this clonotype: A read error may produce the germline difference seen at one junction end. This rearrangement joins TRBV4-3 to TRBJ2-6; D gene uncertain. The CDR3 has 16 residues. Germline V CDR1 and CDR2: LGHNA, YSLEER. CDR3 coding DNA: TGTGCCAGCAGCCAAGAAGCAAGTACTGGGGCCAACGTCCTGACTTTC. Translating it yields CASSQEASTGANVLTF.

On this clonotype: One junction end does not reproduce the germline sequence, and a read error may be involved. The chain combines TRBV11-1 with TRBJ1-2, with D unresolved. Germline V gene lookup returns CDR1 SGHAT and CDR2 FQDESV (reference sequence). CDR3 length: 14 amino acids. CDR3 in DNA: TGTGCCAGCAGCTTCGAGGGATTTGGATATGGCTACACGTTC. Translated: CASSFEGFGYGYTF.

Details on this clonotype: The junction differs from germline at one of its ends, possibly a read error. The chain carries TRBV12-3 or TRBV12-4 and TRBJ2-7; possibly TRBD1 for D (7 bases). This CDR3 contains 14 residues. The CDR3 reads CANAKGGQFYEQYF. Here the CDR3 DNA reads TGTGCCAACGCCAAGGGGGGACAGTTCTACGAGCAGTACTTT.

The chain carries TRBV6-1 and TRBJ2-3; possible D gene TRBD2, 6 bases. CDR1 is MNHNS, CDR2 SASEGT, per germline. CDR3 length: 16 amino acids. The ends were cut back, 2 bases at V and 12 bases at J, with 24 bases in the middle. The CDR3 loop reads CASSERRGLRTDIQYF. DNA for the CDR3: TGTGCCAGCAGTGAAAGGCGGGGACTTCGCACAGATATTCAGTATTTT.

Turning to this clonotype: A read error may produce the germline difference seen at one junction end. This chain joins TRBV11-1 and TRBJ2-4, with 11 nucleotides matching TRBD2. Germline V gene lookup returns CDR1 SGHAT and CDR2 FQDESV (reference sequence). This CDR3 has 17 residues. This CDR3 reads CASGFPGTSGTKNVQYF. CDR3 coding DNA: TGTGCCAGCGGTTTTCCCGGGACTAGCGGTACCAAAAACGTTCAGTACTTC.

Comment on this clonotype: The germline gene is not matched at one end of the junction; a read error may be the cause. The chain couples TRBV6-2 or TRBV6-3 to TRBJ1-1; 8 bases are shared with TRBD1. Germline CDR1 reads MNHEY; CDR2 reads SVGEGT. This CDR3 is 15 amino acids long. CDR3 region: CVSSYGQGKNSEAFF. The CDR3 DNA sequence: TGTGTCAGCAGTTATGGACAGGGAAAGAACAGTGAAGCTTTCTTT.

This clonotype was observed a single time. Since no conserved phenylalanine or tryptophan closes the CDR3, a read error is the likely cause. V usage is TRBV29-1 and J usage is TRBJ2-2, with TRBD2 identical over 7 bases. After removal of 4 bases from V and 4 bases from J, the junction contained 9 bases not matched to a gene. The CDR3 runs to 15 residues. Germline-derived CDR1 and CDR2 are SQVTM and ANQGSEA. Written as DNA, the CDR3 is TGCAGCGTTGCTCGTCCGGGAGGTGGCACCGGGGAGCTGTTTTCT. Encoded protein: CSVARPGGGTGELFS.

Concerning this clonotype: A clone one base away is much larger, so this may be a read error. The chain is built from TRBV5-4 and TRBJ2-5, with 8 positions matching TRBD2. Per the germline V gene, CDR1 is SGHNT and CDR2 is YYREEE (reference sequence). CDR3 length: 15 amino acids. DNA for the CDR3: TGTGCCAGCAGCTACTCGAGCGGGAGAGGAGAGCCCCAGTACTTC. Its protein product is CASSYSSGRGEPQYF.

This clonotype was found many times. CDR3 protein: CASSTLRASGSSEQFF. As DNA, the CDR3 is TGTGCCAGCAGTACACTCCGGGCTAGCGGGAGTTCGGAGCAGTTCTTC. The gene calls are TRBV6-5 and TRBJ2-1; 10 nucleotides match TRBD2. The J segment lost 10 bases and the V segment lost 5 bases, leaving 14 bases of the junction unmatched. Germline V gives CDR1 MNHEY, CDR2 SVGAGI. This CDR3 region has 16 residues.

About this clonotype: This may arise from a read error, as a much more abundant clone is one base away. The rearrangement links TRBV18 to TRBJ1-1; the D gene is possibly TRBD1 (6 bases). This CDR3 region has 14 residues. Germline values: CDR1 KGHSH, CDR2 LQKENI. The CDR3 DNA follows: TGTGCCAGCTCACCCTGGACAGAGAACACTGAAACTTTCTTT. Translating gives CASSPWTENTETFF.

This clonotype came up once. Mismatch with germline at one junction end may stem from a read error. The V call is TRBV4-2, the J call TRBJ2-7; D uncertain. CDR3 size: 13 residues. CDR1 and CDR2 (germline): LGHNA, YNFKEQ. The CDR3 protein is CTSSHVLGYEQYF. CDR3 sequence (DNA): TGTACCAGTAGCCATGTCCTTGGCTACGAGCAGTACTTC.

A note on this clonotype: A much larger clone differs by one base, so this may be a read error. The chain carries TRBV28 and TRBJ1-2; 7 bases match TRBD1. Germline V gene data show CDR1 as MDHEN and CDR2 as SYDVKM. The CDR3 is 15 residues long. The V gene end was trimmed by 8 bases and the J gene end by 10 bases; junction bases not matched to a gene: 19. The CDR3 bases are TGTGCCAGCGGGTCAACTCTACAGGGGCGAGGGGACTACACCTTC. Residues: CASGSTLQGRGDYTF.

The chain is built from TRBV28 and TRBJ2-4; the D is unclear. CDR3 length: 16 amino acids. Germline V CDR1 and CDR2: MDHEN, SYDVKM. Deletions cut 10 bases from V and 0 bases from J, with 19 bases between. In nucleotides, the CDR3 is TGTGCCATCAGGCCCGCGTTAGTGTTAGCCAAAAACATTCAGTACTTC. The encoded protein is CAIRPALVLAKNIQYF. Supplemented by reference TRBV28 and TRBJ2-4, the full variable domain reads DVKVTQSSRYLVKRTGEKVFLECVQDMDHENMFWYRQDPGLGLRLIYFSYDVKMKEKGDIPEGYSVSREKKERFSLILESASTNQTSMYLCAIRPALVLAKNIQYFGAGTRLSVL.

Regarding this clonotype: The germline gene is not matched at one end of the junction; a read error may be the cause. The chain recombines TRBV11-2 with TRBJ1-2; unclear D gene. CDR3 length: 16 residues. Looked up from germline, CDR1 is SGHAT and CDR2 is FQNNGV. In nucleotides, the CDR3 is TGTGCCAGCAGCTCCGATTCGGTAGCCTATTCTCCAGGCTACGCCTTC. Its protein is CASSSDSVAYSPGYAF. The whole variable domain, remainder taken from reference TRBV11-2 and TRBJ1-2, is EAGVAQSPRYKIIEKRQSVAFWCNPISGHATLYWYQQILGQGPKLLIQFQNNGVVDDSQLPKDRFSAERLKGVDSTLKIQPAKLEDSAVYLCASSSDSVAYSPGYAFGSGTRLTVV.

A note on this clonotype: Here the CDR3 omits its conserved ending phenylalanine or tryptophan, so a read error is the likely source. The DNA for the CDR3 is TGTGTCAGCAGCCCCGGGACTTCTTCCTATAATGAGCAGTTCTTA. Translated, it gives CVSSPGTSSYNEQFL. The chain joins TRBV11-2 to TRBJ2-1; D might be TRBD2 (6 bases). From germline, CDR1 is SGHAT and CDR2 FQNNGV. The CDR3 runs to 15 residues.

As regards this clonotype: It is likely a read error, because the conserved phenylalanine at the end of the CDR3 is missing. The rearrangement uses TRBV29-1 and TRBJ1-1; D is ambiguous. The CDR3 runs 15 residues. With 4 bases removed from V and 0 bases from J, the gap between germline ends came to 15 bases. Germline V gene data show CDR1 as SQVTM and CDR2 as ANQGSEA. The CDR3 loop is CSVAPGWVMNTEAFI. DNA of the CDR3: TGCAGCGTTGCCCCTGGTTGGGTAATGAACACTGAAGCTTTCATT.

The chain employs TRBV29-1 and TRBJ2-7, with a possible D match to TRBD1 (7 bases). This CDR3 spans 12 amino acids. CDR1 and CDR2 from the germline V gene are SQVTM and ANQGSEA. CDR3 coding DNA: TGCGGCGGGACAGCCCACGGGGCCGAGCAGTACTTC. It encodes CGGTAHGAEQYF.

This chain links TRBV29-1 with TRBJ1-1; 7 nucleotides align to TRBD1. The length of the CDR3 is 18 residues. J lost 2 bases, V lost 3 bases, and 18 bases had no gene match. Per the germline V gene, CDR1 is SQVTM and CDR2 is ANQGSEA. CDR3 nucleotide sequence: TGCAGCGTTGATTTTGAGTACCGGTACAGGGGAAGTAACACTGAAGCTTTCTTT. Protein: CSVDFEYRYRGSNTEAFF.

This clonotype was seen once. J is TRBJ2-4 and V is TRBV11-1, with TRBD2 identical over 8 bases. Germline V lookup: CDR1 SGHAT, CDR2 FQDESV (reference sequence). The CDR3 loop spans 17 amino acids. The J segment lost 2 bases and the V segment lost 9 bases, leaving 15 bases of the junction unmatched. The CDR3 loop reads CARIFPGNSGTKNIQYF. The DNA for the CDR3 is TGTGCCAGAATCTTTCCCGGAAATAGCGGGACCAAAAACATTCAGTACTTC.